This TCR beta chain was sequenced for a study of CD8 T cells in ankylosing spondylitis. Findings and limits, study-wide: Blood from ankylosing spondylitis patients appeared to carry a characteristic roughly eight-variant TCR beta motif.

Scientists made TCR beta libraries using quantitative 5'-RACE with molecular barcodes. TCRdb called the 5' RACE reads again in MiXCR, with one record for every CDR3 protein. The sample lists approximately 540,000 distinct CDR3 sequences, roughly 13% occurring once. As to this clonotype: Its antigen is still unknown.

The sequenced material came from blood, either unsorted or a sorted T cell fraction (not recorded which). This receptor was taken from a male donor with ankylosing spondylitis.

CDR3 loop: CASSPIAGLGYNEQFF. The CDR3 DNA sequence: TGTGCCAGCAGCCCTATAGCGGGGCTTGGCTACAATGAGCAGTTCTTC. The gene calls are TRBV5-6 and TRBJ2-1; 8 nucleotides line up with TRBD2. Germline CDR1 is SGHDT and CDR2 is YYEEEE. The junction had 9 bases not matched to a gene; V was cut back by 4 bases and J by 3 bases. CDR3 length: 16 amino acids.